There are a few counts of the clone carrying this TCR beta chain. Original handling: Amplification from reference gene primers served as the basis for estimated nucleated cell counts. Method: immunoSEQ multiplex PCR; TCRdb's copy keeps in-frame clones and lacks some. V, J and clone size derive from that table, while D and trimming were established from the DNA sequence. The sample lists 150,000 to 200,000 clones; 86% were seen once. This sample was included in a study of blood T cell repertoires in COVID-19. The wider study: Sites in the United States, Italy and Spain provided acute and convalescent COVID-19 samples. Sources were T cells, B-cell-depleted T cells, or PBMCs; the material itself was cDNA or gDNA.

The J segment lost 3 bases and the V segment lost 5 bases, leaving 8 bases of the junction unmatched. The V gene's germline CDR1 is SNHLY and CDR2 FYNNEI. The length of the CDR3 is 15 residues. The source is a man in his sixties with acute or convalescent COVID-19. The chain links TRBV2 to TRBJ1-2; 8 bases line up with TRBD1. Sample: peripheral blood. The CDR3 loop is CASSRGQGGDYGYTF. The CDR3 coding sequence is TGTGCCAGCAGTAGAGGACAGGGAGGAGACTATGGCTACACCTTC.